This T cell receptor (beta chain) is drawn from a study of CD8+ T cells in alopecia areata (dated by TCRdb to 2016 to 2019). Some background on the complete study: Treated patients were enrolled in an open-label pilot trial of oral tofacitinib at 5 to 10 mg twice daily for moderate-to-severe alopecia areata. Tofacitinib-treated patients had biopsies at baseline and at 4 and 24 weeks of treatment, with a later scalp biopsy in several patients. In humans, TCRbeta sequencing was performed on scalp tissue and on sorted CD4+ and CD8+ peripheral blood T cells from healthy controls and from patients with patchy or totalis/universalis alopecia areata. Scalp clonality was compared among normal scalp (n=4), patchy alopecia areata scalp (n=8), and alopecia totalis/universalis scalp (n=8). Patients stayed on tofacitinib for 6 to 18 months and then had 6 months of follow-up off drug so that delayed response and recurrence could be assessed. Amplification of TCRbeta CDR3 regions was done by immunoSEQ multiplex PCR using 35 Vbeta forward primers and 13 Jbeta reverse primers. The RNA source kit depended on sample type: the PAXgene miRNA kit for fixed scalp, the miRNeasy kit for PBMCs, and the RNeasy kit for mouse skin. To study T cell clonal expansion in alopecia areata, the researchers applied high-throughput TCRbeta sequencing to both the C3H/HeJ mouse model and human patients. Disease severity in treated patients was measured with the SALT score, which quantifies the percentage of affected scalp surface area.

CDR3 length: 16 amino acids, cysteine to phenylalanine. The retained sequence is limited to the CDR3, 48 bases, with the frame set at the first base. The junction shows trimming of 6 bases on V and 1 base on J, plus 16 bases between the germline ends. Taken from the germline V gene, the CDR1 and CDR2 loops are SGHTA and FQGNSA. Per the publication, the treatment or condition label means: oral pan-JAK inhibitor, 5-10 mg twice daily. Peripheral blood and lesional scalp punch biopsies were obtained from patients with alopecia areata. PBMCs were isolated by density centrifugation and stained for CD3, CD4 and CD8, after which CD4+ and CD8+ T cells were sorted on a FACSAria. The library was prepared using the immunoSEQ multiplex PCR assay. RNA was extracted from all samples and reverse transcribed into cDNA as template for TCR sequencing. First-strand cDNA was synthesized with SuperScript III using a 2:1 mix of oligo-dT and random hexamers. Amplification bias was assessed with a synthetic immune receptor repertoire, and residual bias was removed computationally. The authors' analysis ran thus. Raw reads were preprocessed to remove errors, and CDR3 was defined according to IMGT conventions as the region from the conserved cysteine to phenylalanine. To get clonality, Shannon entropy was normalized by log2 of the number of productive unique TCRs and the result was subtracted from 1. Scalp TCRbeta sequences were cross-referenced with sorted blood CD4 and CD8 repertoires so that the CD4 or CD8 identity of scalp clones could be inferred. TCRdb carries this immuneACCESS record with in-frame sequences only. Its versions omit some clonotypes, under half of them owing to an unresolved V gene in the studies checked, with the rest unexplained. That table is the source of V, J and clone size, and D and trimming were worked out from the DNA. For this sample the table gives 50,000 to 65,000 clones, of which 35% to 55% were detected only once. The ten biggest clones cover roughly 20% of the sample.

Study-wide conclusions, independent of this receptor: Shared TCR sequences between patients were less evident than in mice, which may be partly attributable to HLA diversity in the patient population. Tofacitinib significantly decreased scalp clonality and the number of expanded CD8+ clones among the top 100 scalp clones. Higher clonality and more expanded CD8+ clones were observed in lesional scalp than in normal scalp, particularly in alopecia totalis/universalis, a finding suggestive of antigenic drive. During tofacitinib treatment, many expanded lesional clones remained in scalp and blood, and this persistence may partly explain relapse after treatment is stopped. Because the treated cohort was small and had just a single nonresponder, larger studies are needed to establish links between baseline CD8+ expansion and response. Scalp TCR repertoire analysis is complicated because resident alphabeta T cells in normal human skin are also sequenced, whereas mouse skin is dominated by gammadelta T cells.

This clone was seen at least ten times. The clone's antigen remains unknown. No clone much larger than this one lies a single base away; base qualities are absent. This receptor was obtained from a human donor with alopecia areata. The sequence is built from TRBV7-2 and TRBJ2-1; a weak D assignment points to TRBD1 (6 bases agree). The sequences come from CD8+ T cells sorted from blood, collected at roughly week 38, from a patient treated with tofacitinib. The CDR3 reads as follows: CASSSRQGRSYNEQFF. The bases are TGTGCCAGCAGTTCTAGGCAGGGGCGTTCCTACAATGAGCAGTTCTTC. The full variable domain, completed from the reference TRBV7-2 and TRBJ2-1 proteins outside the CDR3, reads GAGVSQSPSNKVTEKGKDVELRCDPISGHTALYWYRQSLGQGLEFLIYFQGNSAPDKSGLPSDRFSAERTGGSVSTLTIQRTQQEDSAVYLCASSSRQGRSYNEQFFGPGTRLTVL.